The 28 T cell receptor beta chains reported below all come from one sample, sequenced in a study of T cell responses to AZD1222 COVID-19 vaccine (dated by TCRdb to 2020 to 2022). In the paper's terms, the time point label means: about 28 days (+/-7) after the second vaccine dose. Library generation was performed with the immunoSEQ multiplex PCR assay. TCRdb carries this immuneACCESS record with in-frame sequences only. Its versions omit some clonotypes, under half of them owing to an unresolved V gene in the studies checked, with the rest unexplained. In this sample the table shows approximately 200,000 clones, approximately 93% of which occur a single time. About 3.5% of the sample belongs to the ten largest clones. Specimen: peripheral blood, collected 28 days after the second AZD1222 dose. The receptors come from an adult who received the AZD1222 COVID-19 vaccine.

The chain links TRBV4-1 to TRBJ2-7, with D unclear. The CDR3 consists of 12 residues. Looked up from germline, CDR1 is MGHRA and CDR2 is YSYEKL. V was trimmed by 0 bases and J by 7 bases, leaving 7 bases between them. CDR3 DNA sequence: TGCGCCAGCAGCCAAGATAACATGGAGCAGTACTTC. Translated: CASSQDNMEQYF.

CDR3: CASSNELGHNEQFF. In nucleotides, the CDR3 is TGTGCCAGCAGTAATGAGCTGGGTCACAATGAGCAGTTCTTC. This chain joins TRBV7-9 and TRBJ2-1; the D is unclear. The CDR3 extends over 14 amino acids. V dropped 6 bases and J dropped 5 bases, with 14 bases sitting between them. The germline V gene encodes CDR1 SEHNR and CDR2 FQNEAQ (reference sequence).

The genes are TRBV28 and TRBJ1-2; maybe TRBD1 (6 bases). Germline V lookup: CDR1 MDHEN, CDR2 SYDVKM. Trimming shortened V by 3 bases and J by 4 bases, and 15 bases separated the two germline ends. This CDR3 has 15 residues. The CDR3 bases are TGTGCCAGCAGTTTGTTCACTTGGACAGCCTATGGCTACACCTTC. Translated, it gives CASSLFTWTAYGYTF.

The V and J genes are TRBV7-3 and TRBJ2-1; D is unresolved. V was shortened by 11 bases and J by 5 bases, with 7 bases between the two germline ends. Per the germline V gene, CDR1 is SGHTA and CDR2 is FQGTGA. The CDR3 is 10 residues long. CDR3 in amino acids: CAGKNNEQFF. For the CDR3, the DNA is TGTGCCGGGAAGAACAATGAGCAGTTCTTC.

The J gene is TRBJ1-5, the V gene TRBV7-3; D not resolved. The CDR3 has 13 residues. From germline, CDR1 is SGHTA and CDR2 FQGTGA. The V and J ends lost 3 bases and 6 bases respectively, with 9 bases between them. The CDR3 loop is CASSFSDGQPQHF. The CDR3 region has the DNA TGTGCCAGCAGCTTCTCGGACGGTCAGCCCCAGCATTTT.

To note about this clone: The junction departs from the called germline gene at one end, perhaps through a read error. V gene TRBV27 combines with J gene TRBJ2-2, with D tentatively TRBD2 (5 bases). The CDR3 length is 14 residues. Germline lookup yields CDR1 MNHEY and CDR2 SMNVEV (reference sequence). The CDR3 bases are TGTGCCGGCAGTTTGGACTTGTACACCGGGGAGCTGTTTTTT. As protein: CAGSLDLYTGELFF.

V and J are TRBV2 and TRBJ1-1; D unclear. Germline V gene sequence: CDR1 SNHLY, CDR2 FYNNEI. CDR3 length: 13 amino acids. Deletions cut 5 bases from V and 5 bases from J, with 12 bases between. Here the CDR3 DNA reads TGTGCCAGCAGTCTCGAAGGTCAGACTGAAGCTTTCTTT. This sequence encodes CASSLEGQTEAFF.

V gene TRBV6-2 or TRBV6-3 combines with J gene TRBJ2-7; 9 bases are a match to TRBD2. This CDR3 contains 15 residues. From germline, CDR1 is MNHEY and CDR2 SVGEGT. With 5 bases clipped from V and 4 bases from J, the junction kept 9 bases outside the gene matches. CDR3 nucleotide sequence: TGTGCCAGCAGTAGTAGCGGGAGACTTGGTTACGAGCAGTACTTC. It translates to CASSSSGRLGYEQYF.

This clone was detected once. The J gene is TRBJ1-5, the V gene TRBV6-5; the D is unclear. The CDR3 is 14 amino acids. Germline-derived CDR1 and CDR2 are MNHEY and SVGAGI. The V end lost 0 bases, the J end lost 4 bases, and 7 bases lay between the germline ends. DNA for the CDR3: TGTGCCAGCAGTTACTCCCCCGGGAATCAGCCCCAGCATTTT. It translates to CASSYSPGNQPQHF.

The chain joins TRBV6-2 or TRBV6-3 to TRBJ1-5; TRBD1 might be the D (6 bases). Germline V gene lookup returns CDR1 MNHEY and CDR2 SVGEGT. The CDR3 length is 14 residues. V was shortened by 4 bases and J by 5 bases, with 12 bases between the two germline ends. The DNA of the CDR3 is TGTGCCAGCAGTTCATACAGGGCAGATCAGCCCCAGCATTTT. Residues: CASSSYRADQPQHF.

The chain combines TRBV1 with TRBJ1-1. TRBV1 is a pseudogene locus. The CDR3 has 17 amino acids. The CDR3 DNA reads TGCACCAGCAGCCAAGAGGGTAGGGTCAGGGGAGGCACTGAAGCTTTCTTT. It encodes CTSSQEGRVRGGTEAFF.

In DNA, the CDR3 is TGTGCCAGCAGTTTAAAAGGTGAAAAACTGTTTTTT. Translation gives CASSLKGEKLFF. The chain couples TRBV28 to TRBJ1-4; D unclear. This CDR3 is 12 amino acids long. Germline values: CDR1 MDHEN, CDR2 SYDVKM. V lost 2 bases and J lost 7, with 5 bases in between.

V and J are TRBV5-1 and TRBJ2-3; 16 nucleotides line up with TRBD2. Germline CDR1 SGHRS, CDR2 YFSETQ. The CDR3 runs 17 residues. The V segment lost 4 bases and the J segment 2 bases; nucleotides outside the gene matches: 4. Written as DNA, the CDR3 is TGCGCCAGCAGCCCGGGACTAGCGGGAGGGATCACAGATACGCAGTATTTT. Protein product: CASSPGLAGGITDTQYF.

This chain joins TRBV29-1 and TRBJ1-6; TRBD1 aligns across 9 bases. The CDR3 is made up of 13 amino acids. Trimming cost V 7 bases and J 8 bases; bases outside gene matches: 6. CDR1 is SQVTM and CDR2 is ANQGSEA in the germline V gene. The CDR3, as DNA: TGCAGCGCTAGACAGGGGGAAGATTCACCCCTCCACTTT. Translation: CSARQGEDSPLHF.

This sequence joins TRBV7-9 and TRBJ2-2; D is ambiguous. The germline V and J ends were trimmed by 5 bases and 6 bases, with 7 bases remaining between them. CDR3 length: 12 residues. Germline-derived CDR1 and CDR2 are SEHNR and FQNEAQ (reference sequence). The CDR3 region has the DNA TGTGCCAGCAGCGAAGGCCCCGGGGAGCTGTTTTTT. It codes for CASSEGPGELFF.

The sample holds a few counts of this clone. V gene TRBV7-2 combines with J gene TRBJ1-1; perhaps TRBD1 as D (5 bases). Trimming cost V 2 bases and J 10 bases, with 17 bases left between them. Germline CDR1 and CDR2: SGHTA and FQGNSA. This CDR3 has 14 amino acids. CDR3 amino acids: CASSLNRLRTLAFF. In DNA, the CDR3 is TGTGCCAGCAGCTTAAACAGGCTCCGTACATTAGCTTTCTTT.

The chain joins TRBV5-4 to TRBJ2-7; 7 bases match TRBD2. Trimming at V came to 0 bases and at J to 2 bases, leaving 8 bases not matched to a gene. Germline V gives CDR1 SGHNT, CDR2 YYREEE (reference sequence). The CDR3 runs to 16 residues. CDR3 region: CASSLGYSGRTYEQYF. Here the CDR3 DNA reads TGTGCCAGCAGCTTGGGTTATAGCGGGCGAACCTACGAGCAGTACTTC.

This clone was recorded only once. The chain is built from TRBV24-1 and TRBJ1-1; D is unclear. Germline V CDR1 and CDR2: KGHDR, SFDVKD. CDR3 length equals 13 residues. Trimming pared 4 bases from V and 1 base from J, leaving 6 bases between. The CDR3 DNA reads TGTGCCACCAGTGACGGCGGGAACACTGAAGCTTTCTTT. It yields the protein CATSDGGNTEAFF.

J is TRBJ2-5 and V is TRBV12-5; TRBD2 matches 14 bases. The CDR3 loop spans 16 amino acids. Germline-derived CDR1 and CDR2 are LGHNT and FRNRAP. With V trimmed by 7 bases and J by 5 bases, 9 bases remained unmatched. CDR3 bases: TGTGCTAGTGCCGGACAGACTAGCGGGAGGGGGGAGACCCAGTACTTC. It is translated as CASAGQTSGRGETQYF.

The genes are TRBV9 and TRBJ1-5; D ambiguous. CDR1 and CDR2 (germline): SGDLS, YYNGEE. CDR3 length: 14 amino acids. V was trimmed by 3 bases and J by 8 bases, leaving 15 bases between them. The CDR3 DNA sequence: TGTGCCAGCAGCGCCGGACCAGCAAAGGAGCCCCAGCATTTT. Encoded protein: CASSAGPAKEPQHF.

The chain links TRBV7-9 to TRBJ1-2; 8 bases are a match to TRBD1. J was trimmed by 2 bases and V by 2 bases; bases with no gene match: 4. This CDR3 has 15 residues. The germline V gene has CDR1 SEHNR and CDR2 FQNEAQ (reference sequence). CDR3 in amino acids: CASSLLTGGNYGYTF. The CDR3 nucleotides read TGTGCCAGCAGCTTATTAACAGGGGGGAACTATGGCTACACCTTC.

This clone has just a few counts. The CDR3 DNA follows: TGTGCCAGCTCACCTCCGGGGACTAGCACAGATACGCAGTATTTT. Encoded protein: CASSPPGTSTDTQYF. The chain joins TRBV18 to TRBJ2-3; a possible D gene is TRBD2 (6 bases). The CDR3 is 15 residues long. Trimming took off 3 bases at V and 0 bases at J, with 10 bases between the two ends. The V gene's germline CDR1 is KGHSH and CDR2 LQKENI.

The CDR3 nucleotides read TGTGCCAGCAGCATAACCGGGACAGCGTACGAGCAGTACTTC. Translating it yields CASSITGTAYEQYF. V usage is TRBV9 and J usage is TRBJ2-7; 7 bases line up with TRBD1. V trimming: 4 bases; J trimming: 4 bases; junction bases outside the gene matches: 8. The CDR3 covers 14 residues. Germline CDR1 is SGDLS and CDR2 is YYNGEE.

The chain joins TRBV24-1 to TRBJ1-3, with a tentative D call TRBD1 (6 bases). Germline-derived CDR1 and CDR2 are KGHDR and SFDVKD. V gave up 4 bases and J gave up 4 bases, with 16 bases separating them. The CDR3 loop spans 16 amino acids. CDR3 protein: CATSDHHRAPGNTIYF. CDR3 bases: TGTGCCACCAGTGACCACCACAGGGCCCCCGGAAACACCATATATTTT.

The chain recombines TRBV11-2 with TRBJ2-7; maybe TRBD2 (6 bases). Trimming pared 6 bases from V and 3 bases from J, leaving 15 bases between. The CDR3 has 14 residues. The germline V gene has CDR1 SGHAT and CDR2 FQNNGV. The DNA of the CDR3 is TGTGCCAGCAGTTGGGGGTCCGGGGGCTACGAGCAGTACTTC. Its protein is CASSWGSGGYEQYF.

The chain recombines TRBV7-9 with TRBJ1-1; a possible D gene is TRBD1 (6 bases). Germline values: CDR1 SEHNR, CDR2 FQNEAQ (reference sequence). CDR3 size: 15 residues. The ends were cut back, 0 bases at V and 4 bases at J, with 12 bases in the middle. CDR3 residues: CASSLAGAKGTEAFF. CDR3 in DNA: TGTGCCAGCAGCTTAGCGGGGGCCAAGGGCACTGAAGCTTTCTTT.

The J gene is TRBJ2-7, the V gene TRBV27; TRBD1 aligns across 8 bases. The CDR3 runs 12 residues. V was pared by 8 bases and J by 3 bases, with 3 bases of the junction left unmatched. The germline V gene has CDR1 MNHEY and CDR2 SMNVEV (reference sequence). The CDR3 is CASRDRRYEQYF. Written as DNA, the CDR3 is TGTGCCAGCCGGGACAGGCGCTACGAGCAGTACTTC.

V and J are TRBV24-1 and TRBJ2-5; TRBD1 is a possible D gene (5 bases). The V gene lost 4 bases and the J gene lost 5 bases, with 10 bases spanning the gap. CDR3 length equals 13 residues. CDR1 and CDR2 (germline): KGHDR, SFDVKD. CDR3 bases: TGTGCCACCAGTGACCCAGGGTTGGAGACCCAGTACTTC. This gives the protein CATSDPGLETQYF.